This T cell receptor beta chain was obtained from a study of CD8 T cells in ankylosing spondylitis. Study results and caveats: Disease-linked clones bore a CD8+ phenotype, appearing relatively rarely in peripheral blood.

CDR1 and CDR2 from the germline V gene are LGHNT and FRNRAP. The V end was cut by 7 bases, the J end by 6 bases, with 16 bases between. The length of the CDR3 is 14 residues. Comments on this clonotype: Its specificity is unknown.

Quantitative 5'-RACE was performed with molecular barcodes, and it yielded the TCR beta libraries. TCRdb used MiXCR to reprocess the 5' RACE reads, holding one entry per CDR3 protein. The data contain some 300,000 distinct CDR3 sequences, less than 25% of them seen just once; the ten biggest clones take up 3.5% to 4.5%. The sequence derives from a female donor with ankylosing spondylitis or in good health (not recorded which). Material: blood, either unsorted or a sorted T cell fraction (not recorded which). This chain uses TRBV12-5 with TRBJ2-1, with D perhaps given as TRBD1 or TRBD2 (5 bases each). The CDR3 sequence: CASAHGTSRNEQFF. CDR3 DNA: TGTGCTAGTGCCCACGGGACCTCGCGCAATGAGCAGTTCTTC.